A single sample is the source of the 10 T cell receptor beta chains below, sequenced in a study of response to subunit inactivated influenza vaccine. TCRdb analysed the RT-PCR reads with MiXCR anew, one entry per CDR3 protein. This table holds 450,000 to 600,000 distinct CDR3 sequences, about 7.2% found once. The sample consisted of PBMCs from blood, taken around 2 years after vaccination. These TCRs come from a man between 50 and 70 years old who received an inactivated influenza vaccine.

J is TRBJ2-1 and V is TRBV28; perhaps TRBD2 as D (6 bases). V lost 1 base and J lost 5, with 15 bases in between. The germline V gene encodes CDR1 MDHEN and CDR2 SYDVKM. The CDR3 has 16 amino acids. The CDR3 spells CASSLLPGLLDNEQFF. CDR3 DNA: TGTGCCAGCAGTTTATTACCGGGACTCCTTGACAATGAGCAGTTCTTC.

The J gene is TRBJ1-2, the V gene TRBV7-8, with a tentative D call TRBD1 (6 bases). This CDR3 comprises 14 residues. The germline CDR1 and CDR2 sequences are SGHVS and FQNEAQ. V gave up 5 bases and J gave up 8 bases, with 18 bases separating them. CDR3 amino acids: CASSRQQGSLGYTF. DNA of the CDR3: TGTGCCAGCAGCCGTCAACAGGGAAGTCTAGGCTACACCTTC.

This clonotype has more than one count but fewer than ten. DNA for the CDR3: TGCGCCAGCAGCTTCAGAATCTCCGATGAGCAGTTCTTC. Its protein product is CASSFRISDEQFF. V usage is TRBV5-1 and J usage is TRBJ2-1, with unresolved D. This CDR3 spans 13 amino acids. V was pared by 2 bases and J by 8 bases, with 11 bases between. Germline CDR1 and CDR2: SGHRS and YFSETQ.

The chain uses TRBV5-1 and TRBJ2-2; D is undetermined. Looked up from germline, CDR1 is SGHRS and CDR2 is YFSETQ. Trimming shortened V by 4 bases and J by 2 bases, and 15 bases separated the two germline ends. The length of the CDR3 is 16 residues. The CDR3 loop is CASSLLQALNTGELFF. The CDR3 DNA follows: TGCGCCAGCAGCCTCCTCCAGGCACTTAACACCGGGGAGCTGTTTTTT.

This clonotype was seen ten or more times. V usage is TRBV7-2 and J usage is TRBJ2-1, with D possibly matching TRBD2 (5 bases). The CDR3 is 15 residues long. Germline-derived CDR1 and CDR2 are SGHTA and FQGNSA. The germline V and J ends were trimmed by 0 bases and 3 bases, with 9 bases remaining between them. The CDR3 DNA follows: TGTGCCAGCAGCTTAGCGGGAGTCGGCTACAATGAGCAGTTCTTC. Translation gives CASSLAGVGYNEQFF.

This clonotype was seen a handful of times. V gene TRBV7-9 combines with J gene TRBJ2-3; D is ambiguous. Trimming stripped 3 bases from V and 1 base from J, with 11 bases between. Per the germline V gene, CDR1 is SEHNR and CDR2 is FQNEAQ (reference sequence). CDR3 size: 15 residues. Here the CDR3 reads CASSFDPGRTDTQYF. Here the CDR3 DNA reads TGTGCCAGCAGCTTTGACCCGGGCCGCACAGATACGCAGTATTTT.

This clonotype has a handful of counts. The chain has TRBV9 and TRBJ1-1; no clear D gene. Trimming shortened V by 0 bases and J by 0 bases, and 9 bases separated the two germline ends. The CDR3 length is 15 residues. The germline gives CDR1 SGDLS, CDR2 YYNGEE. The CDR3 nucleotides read TGTGCCAGCAGCGTAGGCGGCAGGTTGAACACTGAAGCTTTCTTT. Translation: CASSVGGRLNTEAFF.

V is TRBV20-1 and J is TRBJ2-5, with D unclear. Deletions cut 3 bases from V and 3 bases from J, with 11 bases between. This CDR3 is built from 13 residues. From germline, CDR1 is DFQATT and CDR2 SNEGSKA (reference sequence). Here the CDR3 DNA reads TGCAGTGCTAGCCCTGCAAGCGAAGAGACCCAGTACTTC. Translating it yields CSASPASEETQYF.

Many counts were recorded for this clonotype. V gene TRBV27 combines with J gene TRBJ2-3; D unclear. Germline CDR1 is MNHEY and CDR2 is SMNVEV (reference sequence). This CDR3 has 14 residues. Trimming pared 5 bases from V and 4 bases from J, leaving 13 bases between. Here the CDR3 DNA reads TGTGCCAGCAGTCCGAAGACGAATCCAGATACGCAGTATTTT. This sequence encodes CASSPKTNPDTQYF.

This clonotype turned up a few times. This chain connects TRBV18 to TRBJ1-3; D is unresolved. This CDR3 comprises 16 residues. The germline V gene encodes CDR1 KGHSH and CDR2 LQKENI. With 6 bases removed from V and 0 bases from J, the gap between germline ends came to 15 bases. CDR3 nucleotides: TGTGCCAGCTCCCCCCTGGGAACCTACTCTGGAAACACCATATATTTT. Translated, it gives CASSPLGTYSGNTIYF.